The T cell receptor beta chain described here comes from a study of identical twins. Regarding the study as a whole: Within monozygotic twins, out-of-frame TCR alpha sharing was underestimated by the models.

The CDR3 extends over 14 amino acids. V was clipped by 4 bases and J by 1 base; unmatched bases: 4. CDR1 SGHDT and CDR2 YYEEEE come from the germline V gene. Template switching introduced a universal primer site, and the cDNA bore unique molecular identifiers. One entry per CDR3 protein, called by TCRdb with MiXCR from the 5' RACE reads. The data show over 200,000 distinct CDR3 sequences, with less than 10% seen just once and over 4.5% held by the top ten. Comment on this clonotype: The antigen is unknown.

V usage is TRBV5-6 and J usage is TRBJ1-1; 7 nucleotides align to TRBD1. The receptor was derived from a woman aged 18-29 years in good health. Sequencing input: memory (CD45RO+) T cells sorted from blood. CDR3 bases: TGTGCCAGCAGCGTGGGACAGTGGAACACTGAAGCTTTCTTT. Protein product: CASSVGQWNTEAFF.